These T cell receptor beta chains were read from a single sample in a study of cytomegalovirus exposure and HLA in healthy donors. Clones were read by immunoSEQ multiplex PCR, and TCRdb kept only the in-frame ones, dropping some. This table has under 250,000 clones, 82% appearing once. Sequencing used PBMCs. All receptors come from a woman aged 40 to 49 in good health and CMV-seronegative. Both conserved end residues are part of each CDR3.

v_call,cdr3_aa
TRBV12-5,CASGLETTGFDEQYF
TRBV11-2,CASSLDQGGGRAYEQYF
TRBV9,CASSATGTSGRGYEQYF
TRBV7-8,CASSSITGGYEQYF
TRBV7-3,CASSPVATGELFF
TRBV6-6,CASSYIAREQYF
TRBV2,CASSEASQRGRETQYF
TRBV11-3,CASSSTTGITSGTEAFF
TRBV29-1,CSVVIAPPHEQYF
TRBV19,CASSLHSSYGYTF